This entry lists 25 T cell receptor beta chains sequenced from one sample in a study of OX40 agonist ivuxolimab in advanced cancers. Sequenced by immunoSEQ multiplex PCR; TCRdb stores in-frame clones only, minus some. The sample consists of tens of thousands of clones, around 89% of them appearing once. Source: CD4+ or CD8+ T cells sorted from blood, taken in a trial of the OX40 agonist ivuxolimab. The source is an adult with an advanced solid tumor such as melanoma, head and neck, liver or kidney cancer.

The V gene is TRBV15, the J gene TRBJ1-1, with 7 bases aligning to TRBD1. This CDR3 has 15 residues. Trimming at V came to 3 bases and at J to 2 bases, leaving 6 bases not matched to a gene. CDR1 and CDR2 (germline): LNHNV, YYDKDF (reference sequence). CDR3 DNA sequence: TGTGCCACCAGCAGGGGGGACAGCGCAAACACTGAAGCTTTCTTT. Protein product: CATSRGDSANTEAFF.

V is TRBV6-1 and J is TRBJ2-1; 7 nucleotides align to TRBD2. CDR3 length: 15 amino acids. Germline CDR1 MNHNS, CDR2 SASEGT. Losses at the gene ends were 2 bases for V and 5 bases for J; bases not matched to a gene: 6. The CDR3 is CASSEWASGHNEQFF. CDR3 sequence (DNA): TGTGCCAGCAGTGAATGGGCTAGCGGTCACAATGAGCAGTTCTTC.

The CDR3 spells CASSFSRQESTDTQYF. The CDR3 bases are TGTGCCAGCAGCTTTTCCAGGCAGGAGAGCACAGATACGCAGTATTTT. This chain uses TRBV7-9 with TRBJ2-3; no reliable D call. CDR1 and CDR2 from the germline V gene are SEHNR and FQNEAQ (reference sequence). Deletions cut 3 bases from V and 0 bases from J, with 13 bases between. CDR3 size: 16 residues.

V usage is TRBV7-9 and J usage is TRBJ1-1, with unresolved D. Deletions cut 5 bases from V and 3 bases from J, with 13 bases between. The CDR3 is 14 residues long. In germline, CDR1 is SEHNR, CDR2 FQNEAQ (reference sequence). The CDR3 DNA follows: TGTGCCAGCAGCCAAACCCAGGACTACACTGAAGCTTTCTTT. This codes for CASSQTQDYTEAFF.

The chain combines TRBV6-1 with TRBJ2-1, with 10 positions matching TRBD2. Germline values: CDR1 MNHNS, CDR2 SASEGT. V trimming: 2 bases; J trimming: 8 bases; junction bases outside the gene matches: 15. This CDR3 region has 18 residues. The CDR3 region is CASSEYLASGRGFHEQFF. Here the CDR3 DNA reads TGTGCCAGCAGTGAATACTTGGCTAGCGGGAGAGGTTTTCATGAGCAGTTCTTC.

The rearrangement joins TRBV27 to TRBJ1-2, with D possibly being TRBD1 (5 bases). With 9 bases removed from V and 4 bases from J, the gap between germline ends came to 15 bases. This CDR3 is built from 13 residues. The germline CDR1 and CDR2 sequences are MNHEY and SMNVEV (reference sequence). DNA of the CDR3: TGTGCCAGTCGCCCCGGGGGGAGCTATGGCTACACCTTC. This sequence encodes CASRPGGSYGYTF.

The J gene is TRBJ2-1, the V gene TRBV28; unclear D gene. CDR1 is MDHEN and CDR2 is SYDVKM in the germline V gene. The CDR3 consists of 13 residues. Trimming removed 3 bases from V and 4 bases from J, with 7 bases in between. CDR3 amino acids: CASSLRIYNEQFF. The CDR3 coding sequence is TGTGCCAGCAGTTTGAGGATATACAATGAGCAGTTCTTC. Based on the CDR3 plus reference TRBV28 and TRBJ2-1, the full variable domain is DVKVTQSSRYLVKRTGEKVFLECVQDMDHENMFWYRQDPGLGLRLIYFSYDVKMKEKGDIPEGYSVSREKKERFSLILESASTNQTSMYLCASSLRIYNEQFFGPGTRLTVL.

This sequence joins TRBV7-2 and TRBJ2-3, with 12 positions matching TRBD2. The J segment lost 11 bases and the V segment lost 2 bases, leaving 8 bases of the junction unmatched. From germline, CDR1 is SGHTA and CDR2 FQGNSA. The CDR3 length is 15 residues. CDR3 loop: CASSLTTSGSWGQYF. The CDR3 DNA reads TGTGCCAGCAGCTTAACGACTAGCGGGAGCTGGGGGCAGTATTTT.

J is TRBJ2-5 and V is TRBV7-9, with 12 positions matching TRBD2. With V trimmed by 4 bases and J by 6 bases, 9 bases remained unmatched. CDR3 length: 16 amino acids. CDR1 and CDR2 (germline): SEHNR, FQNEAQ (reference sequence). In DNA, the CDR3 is TGTGCCAGCAGCTCCGAGCTAGCGGGAGGGCCCAAGACCCAGTACTTC. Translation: CASSSELAGGPKTQYF.

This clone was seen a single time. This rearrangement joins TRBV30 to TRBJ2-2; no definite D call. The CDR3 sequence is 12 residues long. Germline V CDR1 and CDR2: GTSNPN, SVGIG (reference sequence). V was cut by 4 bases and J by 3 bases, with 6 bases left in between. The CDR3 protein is CAWMVDTGELFF. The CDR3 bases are TGTGCCTGGATGGTCGACACCGGGGAGCTGTTTTTT.

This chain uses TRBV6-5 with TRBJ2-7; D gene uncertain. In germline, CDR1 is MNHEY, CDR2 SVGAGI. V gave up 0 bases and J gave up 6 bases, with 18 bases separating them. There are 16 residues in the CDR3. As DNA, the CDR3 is TGTGCCAGCAGTTACTCACGAAGCTCCGGCACCTCCGAGCAGTACTTC. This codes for CASSYSRSSGTSEQYF.

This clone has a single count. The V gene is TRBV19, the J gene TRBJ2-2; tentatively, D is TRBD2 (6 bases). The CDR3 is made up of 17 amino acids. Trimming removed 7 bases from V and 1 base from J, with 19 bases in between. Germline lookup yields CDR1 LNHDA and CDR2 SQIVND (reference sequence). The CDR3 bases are TGTGCCAGTACCTCTTGGGGAGGTCAGAGGAACACCGGGGAGCTGTTTTTT. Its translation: CASTSWGGQRNTGELFF.

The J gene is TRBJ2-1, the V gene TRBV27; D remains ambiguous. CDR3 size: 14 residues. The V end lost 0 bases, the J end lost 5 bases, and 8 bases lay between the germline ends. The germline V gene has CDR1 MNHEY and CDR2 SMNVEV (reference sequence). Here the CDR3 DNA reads TGTGCCAGCAGTTTATCGACATCACACAATGAGCAGTTCTTC. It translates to CASSLSTSHNEQFF.

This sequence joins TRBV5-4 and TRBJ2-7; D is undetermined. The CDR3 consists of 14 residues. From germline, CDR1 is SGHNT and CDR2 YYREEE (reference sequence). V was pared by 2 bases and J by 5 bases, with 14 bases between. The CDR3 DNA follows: TGTGCCAGCAGCTTAGGCGGTCCCGATGACGAGCAGTACTTC. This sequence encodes CASSLGGPDDEQYF.

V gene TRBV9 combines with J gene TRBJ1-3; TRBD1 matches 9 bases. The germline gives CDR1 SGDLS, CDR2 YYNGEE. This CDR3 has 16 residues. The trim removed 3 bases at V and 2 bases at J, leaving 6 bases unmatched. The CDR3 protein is CASSALQGAAGNTIYF. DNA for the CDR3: TGTGCCAGCAGCGCATTACAGGGGGCCGCTGGAAACACCATATATTTT.

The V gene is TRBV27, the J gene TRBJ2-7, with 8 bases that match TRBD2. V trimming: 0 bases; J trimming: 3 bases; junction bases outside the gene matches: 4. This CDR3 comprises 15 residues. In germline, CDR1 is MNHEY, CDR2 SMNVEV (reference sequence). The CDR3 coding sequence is TGTGCCAGCAGTTTATCAAAGCGGGGGAACTACGAGCAGTACTTC. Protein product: CASSLSKRGNYEQYF.

Here the CDR3 reads CASSLSRLNQPQHF. CDR3 bases: TGTGCCAGCAGTTTAAGCAGGTTGAATCAGCCCCAGCATTTT. V is TRBV28 and J is TRBJ1-5; no clear D gene. The CDR3 runs to 14 residues. Germline lookup yields CDR1 MDHEN and CDR2 SYDVKM. Trimming cost V 2 bases and J 4 bases, with 9 bases left between them.

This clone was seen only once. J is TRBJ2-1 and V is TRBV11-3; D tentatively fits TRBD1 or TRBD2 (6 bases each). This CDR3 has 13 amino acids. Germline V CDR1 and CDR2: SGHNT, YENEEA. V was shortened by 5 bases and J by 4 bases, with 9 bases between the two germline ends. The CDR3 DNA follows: TGTGCCAGCAGCCCGGGGGCTTACAATGAGCAGTTCTTC. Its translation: CASSPGAYNEQFF.

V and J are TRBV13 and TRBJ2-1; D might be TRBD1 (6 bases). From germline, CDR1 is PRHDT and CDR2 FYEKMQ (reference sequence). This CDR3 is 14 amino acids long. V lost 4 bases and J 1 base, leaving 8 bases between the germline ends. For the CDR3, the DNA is TGTGCCAGCAGCTCGACAGGTTCCTACAATGAGCAGTTCTTC. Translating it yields CASSSTGSYNEQFF. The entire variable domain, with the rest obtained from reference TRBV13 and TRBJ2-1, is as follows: AAGVIQSPRHLIKEKRETATLKCYPIPRHDTVYWYQQGPGQDPQFLISFYEKMQSDKGSIPDRFSAQQFSDYHSELNMSSLELGDSALYFCASSSTGSYNEQFFGPGTRLTVL.

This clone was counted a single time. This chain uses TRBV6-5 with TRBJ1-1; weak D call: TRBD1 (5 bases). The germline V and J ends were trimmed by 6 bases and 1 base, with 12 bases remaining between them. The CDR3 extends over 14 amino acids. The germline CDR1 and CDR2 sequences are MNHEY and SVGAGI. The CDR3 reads CASSLGEGNTEAFF. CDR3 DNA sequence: TGTGCCAGCAGCCTAGGGGAAGGGAACACTGAAGCTTTCTTT.

CDR3 bases: TGTGCCAGCAGCTTGACAGGGTGGGATACGCAGTATTTT. Translation: CASSLTGWDTQYF. The rearrangement uses TRBV7-6 and TRBJ2-3, with 7 bases matching TRBD1. CDR1 and CDR2 from the germline V gene are SGHVS and FNYEAQ. This CDR3 comprises 13 residues. V trimming: 3 bases; J trimming: 6 bases; junction bases outside the gene matches: 3.

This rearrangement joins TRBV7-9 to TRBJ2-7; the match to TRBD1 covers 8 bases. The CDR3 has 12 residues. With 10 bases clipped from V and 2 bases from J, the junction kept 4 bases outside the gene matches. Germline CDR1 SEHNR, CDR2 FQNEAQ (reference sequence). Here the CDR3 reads CAIGTGAYEQYF. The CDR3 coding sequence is TGTGCCATAGGGACAGGCGCCTACGAGCAGTACTTC.

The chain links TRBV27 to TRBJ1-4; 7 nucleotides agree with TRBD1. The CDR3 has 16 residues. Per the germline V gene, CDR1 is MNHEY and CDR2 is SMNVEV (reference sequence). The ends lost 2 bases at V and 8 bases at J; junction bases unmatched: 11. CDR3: CASSLHQGGIVEKLFF. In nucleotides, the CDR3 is TGTGCCAGCAGTTTACATCAGGGGGGGATTGTAGAAAAACTGTTTTTT.

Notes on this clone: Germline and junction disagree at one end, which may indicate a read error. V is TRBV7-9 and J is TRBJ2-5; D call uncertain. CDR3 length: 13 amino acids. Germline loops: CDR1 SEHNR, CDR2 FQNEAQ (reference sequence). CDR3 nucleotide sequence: TGTACCAGCAGCCCCAACCCACGGGAGACCCAGTACTTC. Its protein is CTSSPNPRETQYF.

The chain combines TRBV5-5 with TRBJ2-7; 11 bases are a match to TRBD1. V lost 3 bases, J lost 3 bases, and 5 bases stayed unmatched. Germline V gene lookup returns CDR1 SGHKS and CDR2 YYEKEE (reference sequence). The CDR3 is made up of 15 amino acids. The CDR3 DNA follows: TGTGCCAGCAGCTGGACCGGGACAGGGGGCTACGAGCAGTACTTC. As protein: CASSWTGTGGYEQYF.